Sequencing of this T cell receptor (beta chain) was carried out in a study of graft-versus-host responses after intestinal transplantation. About this clone itself: Its antigen is currently unknown.

The CDR3 extends over 16 amino acids. CDR1 and CDR2 from the germline V gene are SGHTA and FQGTGA. With 5 bases clipped from V and 1 base from J, the junction kept 4 bases outside the gene matches. Measured with immunoSEQ multiplex PCR; TCRdb has only the in-frame clones, and not every one. This sample has 80,000 to 100,000 clones, with roughly 92% found just once. This clonotype was obtained from a human donor who received an intestinal transplant. This sequence joins TRBV7-3 and TRBJ2-3; TRBD2 matches at 12 bases. Sample: unstimulated CD4+ T cells sorted from spleen or lymph node cells, taken before intestinal transplant. The CDR3 loop reads CASSRASGGGTDTQYF. The CDR3 region has the DNA TGTGCCAGCAGCCGGGCTAGCGGGGGGGGCACAGATACGCAGTATTTT.